One and the same sample provided the 21 T cell receptor beta chains below, sequenced in a study of T cells in Graves' hyperthyroidism and ophthalmopathy. Amplification targeted TCR beta CDR3 regions from RNA transcripts. HTBI primers were the set used in a first-round RT-PCR of the TCR CDR3. TCRdb processed the multiplex PCR reads anew with MiXCR; each CDR3 protein has one entry. The sample lists about 400,000 distinct CDR3 sequences; over 12% were seen once. Sequences were obtained from blood. The receptors originated from a young man with Graves' ophthalmopathy.

Note on this clonotype: A much larger clone lies a single base off, so this may be a read error. V is TRBV11-2 and J is TRBJ2-7; TRBD2 matches at 9 bases. V shed 5 bases and J 5 bases; nucleotides not matched to a gene: 16. Germline V gene data show CDR1 as SGHAT and CDR2 as FQNNGV. The CDR3 covers 17 residues. CDR3 DNA sequence: TGTGCCAGCAGCAGCCGGAGTTGGCGGGGGGGCTTGCACGAGCAGTACTTC. Encoded protein: CASSSRSWRGGLHEQYF.

The chain has TRBV6-4 and TRBJ2-2, with 9 bases lining up with TRBD1. The V gene's germline CDR1 is MRHNA and CDR2 SNTAGT. This CDR3 spans 13 amino acids. The ends lost 8 bases at V and 7 bases at J; junction bases unmatched: 5. The CDR3 sequence: CASQGQGDGELFF. The DNA of the CDR3 is TGTGCCAGCCAGGGACAGGGTGACGGGGAGCTGTTTTTT.

This clonotype has a count of ten or more. This chain links TRBV7-3 with TRBJ2-1; D is possibly TRBD1 or TRBD2 (5 bases each). Trimming pared 5 bases from V and 0 bases from J, leaving 17 bases between. Germline CDR1 is SGHTA and CDR2 is FQGTGA. The CDR3 spans 17 residues. CDR3 sequence reads: CASSPDGTWSSYNEQFF. The CDR3 region has the DNA TGTGCCAGCAGCCCCGACGGGACGTGGAGCTCCTACAATGAGCAGTTCTTC.

This clonotype was recorded at least ten times. The J gene is TRBJ2-1, the V gene TRBV28; 14 bases map to TRBD2. The CDR3 is made up of 19 amino acids. With V trimmed by 7 bases and J by 1 base, 12 bases remained unmatched. Germline CDR1 and CDR2: MDHEN and SYDVKM. The CDR3, as DNA: TGTGCCAGCACCAACGAGGGGACTAGCGGGAGTTCTTCCTACAATGAGCAGTTCTTC. This gives the protein CASTNEGTSGSSSYNEQFF.

This clonotype showed up many times. This rearrangement joins TRBV18 to TRBJ1-1; D remains unclear. CDR1 KGHSH and CDR2 LQKENI come from the germline V gene. Between the trimmed V and J ends, which lost 0 bases and 4 bases, there was a span of 12 bases. The CDR3 is made up of 15 amino acids. The CDR3 is CASSPPSGLVTEAFF. The CDR3 nucleotides read TGTGCCAGCTCACCACCGTCCGGGTTAGTCACTGAAGCTTTCTTT.

This clonotype was counted many times. The chain joins TRBV30 to TRBJ1-5, with 8 bases lining up with TRBD1. The length of the CDR3 is 13 residues. Trimming cost V 5 bases and J 5 bases; bases outside gene matches: 5. Germline CDR1 reads GTSNPN; CDR2 reads SVGIG (reference sequence). The CDR3: CAWDTGGYQPQHF. The CDR3 DNA follows: TGTGCCTGGGACACAGGGGGATATCAGCCCCAGCATTTT.

The genes are TRBV4-1 and TRBJ2-3; 8 nucleotides agree with TRBD2. CDR3 size: 15 residues. V was clipped by 4 bases and J by 4 bases; unmatched bases: 7. The germline V gene has CDR1 MGHRA and CDR2 YSYEKL. The CDR3 sequence: CASSRQRETADTQYF. CDR3 coding DNA: TGCGCCAGCAGCCGGCAGCGGGAGACAGCAGATACGCAGTATTTT.

There are a few counts of this clonotype. The rearrangement uses TRBV9 and TRBJ2-1; weak D call: TRBD2 (5 bases). Trimming pared 1 base from V and 8 bases from J, leaving 13 bases between. The CDR3 consists of 14 residues. Germline assignment: CDR1 SGDLS and CDR2 YYNGEE. DNA for the CDR3: TGTGCCAGCAGCGTATGGGCCTCGGGATATGAGCAGTTCTTC. This gives the protein CASSVWASGYEQFF.

This clonotype was counted once. The chain employs TRBV4-1 and TRBJ2-1; D is perhaps TRBD1 or TRBD2 (5 bases each). V lost 11 bases, J lost 8 bases, and 16 bases lay in between. This CDR3 is 12 amino acids long. CDR1 is MGHRA and CDR2 is YSYEKL in the germline V gene. CDR3 sequence: CASRGMGDEQFF. The CDR3 coding sequence is TGCGCCTCCCGAGGGATGGGGGATGAGCAGTTCTTC.

This clonotype has ten or more counts. The V call is TRBV11-2, the J call TRBJ2-1; the match to TRBD1 covers 10 bases. Trimming at V came to 6 bases and at J to 5 bases, leaving 7 bases not matched to a gene. Germline assignment: CDR1 SGHAT and CDR2 FQNNGV. The length of the CDR3 is 15 residues. CDR3 sequence: CASSKTGGLNNEQFF. The CDR3 DNA sequence: TGTGCCAGCAGTAAGACAGGGGGCCTCAACAATGAGCAGTTCTTC.

CDR3 sequence reads: CASREAGANVLTF. CDR3 sequence (DNA): TGTGCCAGCCGAGAGGCCGGGGCCAACGTCCTGACTTTC. J is TRBJ2-6 and V is TRBV7-8, with D unclear. CDR3 size: 13 residues. Trimming removed 8 bases at V and 4 bases at J, with 9 bases between. Germline V gene sequence: CDR1 SGHVS, CDR2 FQNEAQ. Based on the CDR3 plus reference TRBV7-8 and TRBJ2-6, the full variable domain is GAGVSQSPRYKVAKRGQDVALRCDPISGHVSLFWYQQALGQGPEFLTYFQNEAQLDKSGLPSDRFFAERPEGSVSTLKIQRTQQEDSAVYLCASREAGANVLTFGAGSRLTVL.

This clonotype was seen many times. This chain uses TRBV10-3 with TRBJ2-1; 12 bases match TRBD1. The germline CDR1 and CDR2 sequences are ENHRY and SYGVKD. The CDR3 contains 16 residues. V trimming: 6 bases; J trimming: 9 bases; junction bases outside the gene matches: 12. DNA for the CDR3: TGTGCCATCAGCGATCTCGGGACAGGGGGCGGCGGTGAGCAGTTCTTC. It is translated as CAISDLGTGGGGEQFF.

The rearrangement links TRBV2 to TRBJ2-5; 10 bases line up with TRBD2. V gave up 2 bases and J gave up 2 bases; unmatched junction bases: 11. The length of the CDR3 is 18 residues. Germline V gene lookup returns CDR1 SNHLY and CDR2 FYNNEI. The CDR3: CASSERGTSGARQETQYF. The CDR3 DNA follows: TGTGCCAGCAGTGAAAGGGGTACTAGCGGGGCGCGACAAGAGACCCAGTACTTC.

Worth noting for this clonotype: This clone may be a read error of a much larger clone one base away. The chain has TRBV9 and TRBJ2-3, with D uncertain. Germline CDR1 is SGDLS and CDR2 is YYNGEE. There are 14 residues in the CDR3. The V gene lost 4 bases and the J gene lost 6 bases, with 15 bases spanning the gap. For the CDR3, the DNA is TGTGCCAGCAGCTCGAAGCCGTTGGGGGATACGCAGTATTTT. It translates to CASSSKPLGDTQYF.

This clonotype came up many times. The chain has TRBV5-6 and TRBJ1-4; D is ambiguous. The CDR3 consists of 14 residues. Germline values: CDR1 SGHDT, CDR2 YYEEEE. V gave up 0 bases and J gave up 3 bases, with 6 bases separating them. CDR3 region: CASSLVTPNEKLFF. The CDR3 coding sequence is TGTGCCAGCAGCTTGGTGACACCTAATGAAAAACTGTTTTTT.

This clonotype was seen many times. This CDR3 reads CASSYSADGTYGYEQYF. CDR3 DNA sequence: TGTGCCAGCAGTTACTCGGCCGACGGGACCTACGGTTACGAGCAGTACTTC. V is TRBV6-5 and J is TRBJ2-7; the D gene could be TRBD1 or TRBD2 (5 bases each). The CDR3 sequence is 17 residues long. Germline CDR1 MNHEY, CDR2 SVGAGI. Trimming shortened V by 0 bases and J by 4 bases, and 19 bases separated the two germline ends.

This clonotype appeared many times. The chain recombines TRBV4-1 with TRBJ2-1; possibly TRBD2 for D (6 bases). CDR1 is MGHRA and CDR2 is YSYEKL in the germline V gene. The CDR3 extends over 15 amino acids. V was pared by 0 bases and J by 8 bases, with 14 bases between. The CDR3 here is CASSQEKVAEDEQFF. The CDR3 DNA reads TGCGCCAGCAGCCAAGAAAAAGTAGCGGAAGATGAGCAGTTCTTC.

The chain is built from TRBV7-6 and TRBJ1-2; TRBD1 matches at 12 bases. The junction had 4 bases not matched to a gene; V was cut back by 3 bases and J by 8 bases. The CDR3 extends over 14 amino acids. Germline V gene lookup returns CDR1 SGHVS and CDR2 FNYEAQ. The CDR3 spells CASSFRDRGQGYTF. Here the CDR3 DNA reads TGTGCCAGCAGCTTCCGGGACAGGGGGCAAGGCTACACCTTC.

This clonotype was recorded at least ten times. The CDR3 reads CASSFENEQFF. DNA for the CDR3: TGTGCCAGCAGCTTCGAAAATGAGCAGTTCTTC. This chain links TRBV7-9 with TRBJ2-1, with D hard to call. The CDR3 contains 11 residues. Germline CDR1 and CDR2: SEHNR and FQNEAQ (reference sequence). V was pared by 3 bases and J by 7 bases, with 4 bases between.

This chain joins TRBV19 and TRBJ2-1, with 7 bases fitting TRBD2. V trimming: 1 base; J trimming: 1 base; junction bases outside the gene matches: 4. Germline lookup yields CDR1 LNHDA and CDR2 SQIVND (reference sequence). The length of the CDR3 is 16 residues. CDR3 DNA: TGTGCCAGTAGTATAGTGGCGGGGGTTTCCTACAATGAGCAGTTCTTC. Its protein is CASSIVAGVSYNEQFF.

This clonotype was counted many times. For the CDR3, the DNA is TGTGCCAGCAGTCCAACCGGGACAGGGGGCATCTATGGCTACACCTTC. It yields the protein CASSPTGTGGIYGYTF. The V gene is TRBV2, the J gene TRBJ1-2, with 12 bases fitting TRBD1. The CDR3 length is 16 residues. V dropped 5 bases and J dropped 4; count of bases not matched to a gene: 8. CDR1 and CDR2 (germline): SNHLY, FYNNEI.